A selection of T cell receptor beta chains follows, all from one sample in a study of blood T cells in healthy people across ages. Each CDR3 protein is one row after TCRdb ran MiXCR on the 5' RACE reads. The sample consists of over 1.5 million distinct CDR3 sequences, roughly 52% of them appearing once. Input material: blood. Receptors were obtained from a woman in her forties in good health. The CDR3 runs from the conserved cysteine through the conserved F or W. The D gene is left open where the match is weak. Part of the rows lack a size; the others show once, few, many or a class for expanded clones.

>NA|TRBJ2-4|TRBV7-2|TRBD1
TGTGCCAGCAGCCGATACCAACAGGGGATTGCGGACATTCAGTACTTC
CASSRYQQGIADIQYF
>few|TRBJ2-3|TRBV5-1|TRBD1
TGCGCCAGCAGCTTGGGCGGACAGGGGGCGGGAGATACGCAGTATTTT
CASSLGGQGAGDTQYF
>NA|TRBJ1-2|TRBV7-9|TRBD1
TGTGCCAGCAGCTTAGAAGGACAGGGGGCGACTGCCTATGGCTACACCTTC
CASSLEGQGATAYGYTF
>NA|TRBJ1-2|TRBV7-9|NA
TGTGCCAGCAGCCCTGGGACGGTTCACTATGGCTACACCTTC
CASSPGTVHYGYTF
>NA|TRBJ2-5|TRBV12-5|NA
TGTGCTAGTGGTACCGGCAATGGAGGGGGACCCTACCAAGAGACCCAGTACTTC
CASGTGNGGGPYQETQYF
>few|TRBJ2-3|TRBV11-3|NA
TGTGCCAGCAGCTCCGGCGGATTTAGCACAGATACGCAGTATTTT
CASSSGGFSTDTQYF
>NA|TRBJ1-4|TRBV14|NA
TGTGCCAGCAGCCCCAGGGTTGGAGAAAAACTGTTTTTT
CASSPRVGEKLFF
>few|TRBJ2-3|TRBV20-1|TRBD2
TGCAGTGTCGAGAGCGGCGGGGGGGGTCGAGATACGCAGTATTTT
CSVESGGGGRDTQYF
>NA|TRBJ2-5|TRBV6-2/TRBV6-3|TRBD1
TGTGCCAGCAGGAAGACAGGGCTCGATGAGCAGTACTTC
CASRKTGLDEQYF
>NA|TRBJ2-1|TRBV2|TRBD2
TGTGCCAGCTGTTCGGGACTAGTATCCGAGCAGTTCTTC
CASCSGLVSEQFF
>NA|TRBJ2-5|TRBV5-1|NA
TGCGCCAGCAGCCCGAGTATTTATAGTCAAGAGACCCAGTACTTC
CASSPSIYSQETQYF
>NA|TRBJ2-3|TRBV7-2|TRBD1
TGTGCCAGCAGCGCCACCGGGACAGGGCGCCTTGGGGATACGCAGTATTTT
CASSATGTGRLGDTQYF
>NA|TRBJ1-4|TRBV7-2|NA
TGTGCCAGCAGCTTAGGTTTCGTCGCAACTAATGAAAAACTGTTTTTT
CASSLGFVATNEKLFF
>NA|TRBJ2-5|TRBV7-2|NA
TGTGCCAGCAGCTCCGGGACCCTTGAGACCCAGTACTTC
CASSSGTLETQYF
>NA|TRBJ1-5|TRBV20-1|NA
TGCAGTGCTAGAGACCATTCTCGGCATAGCAATCAGCCCCAGCATTTT
CSARDHSRHSNQPQHF
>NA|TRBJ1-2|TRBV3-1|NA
TGTGCCAGCAGCCGAGCACAGAACTATGGCTACACCTTC
CASSRAQNYGYTF
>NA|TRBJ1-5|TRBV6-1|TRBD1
TGTGCCAGCAGTGAACGTTCACAGGGGAGGGGTCAGCCCCAGCATTTT
CASSERSQGRGQPQHF
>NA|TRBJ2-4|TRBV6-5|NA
TGTGCCAGCAGAATCCCGGGCCCTGTGGAGTCCCAGTACTTC
CASRIPGPVESQYF
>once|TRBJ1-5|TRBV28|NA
TGTGCCAGCAGTTCTTTCGCAGGTGTCATCAAGCAGCCCCAGCATTTT
CASSSFAGVIKQPQHF
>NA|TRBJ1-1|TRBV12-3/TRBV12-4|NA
TGTGCCAGCAGTTTGACTGCCAGTGCGAACACTGAAGCTTTCTTT
CASSLTASANTEAFF
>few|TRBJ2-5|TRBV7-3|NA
TGTGCCAGCAGCTTTACGGGGGGCCGAAAAGAGACCCAGTACTTC
CASSFTGGRKETQYF
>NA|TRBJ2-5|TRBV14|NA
TGTGCCAGCAGCCAAGGGGTAAGGGGGGAGGAGTACTTC
CASSQGVRGEEYF
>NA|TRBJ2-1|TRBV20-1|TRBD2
TGCAGTGCTAGAGTTAGCGGGGGGGACAATGAGCAGTTCTTC
CSARVSGGDNEQFF
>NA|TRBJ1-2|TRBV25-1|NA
TGTGCCAGCAGTGATCGGGGGAGAAGGGTTACTGGCTACACCTTC
CASSDRGRRVTGYTF
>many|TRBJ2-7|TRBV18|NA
TGTGCCAGCAGTCCGTCCCAGGGAGCCTACGAGCAGTACTTC
CASSPSQGAYEQYF
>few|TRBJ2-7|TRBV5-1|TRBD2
TGCGCCAGCAGCTTAATGTGGAGCGGGGGGTACAATGAGCAGTACTTC
CASSLMWSGGYNEQYF
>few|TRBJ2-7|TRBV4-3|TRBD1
TGCGCCAGCAGCCAAGTAACAGGGGGTAGCTACGAGCAGTACTTC
CASSQVTGGSYEQYF
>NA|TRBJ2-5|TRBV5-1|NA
TGCGCCAGCCGAGCTCTATCCCGGGAGACCCAGTACTTC
CASRALSRETQYF
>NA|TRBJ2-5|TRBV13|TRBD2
TGTGCCAGCAGCCAAAGGACTAGCGGGGGTGATGGGCAGTACTTC
CASSQRTSGGDGQYF
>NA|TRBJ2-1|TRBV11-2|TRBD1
TGTGCCAGCAGCTTAGTAGGGGTCGACAGGGTCGTCTACAATGAGCAGTTCTTC
CASSLVGVDRVVYNEQFF
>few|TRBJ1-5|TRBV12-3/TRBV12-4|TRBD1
TGTGCCAGCAGTTCGGGACAGACTAGCAATCAGCCCCAGCATTTT
CASSSGQTSNQPQHF
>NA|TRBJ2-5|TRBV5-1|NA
TGCGCCAGCAGCGGAAAAGGGCCCCCTGGCGGGACCCAGTACTTC
CASSGKGPPGGTQYF
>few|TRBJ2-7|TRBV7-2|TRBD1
TGTGCCGGCAGCCCGGACAGGGGTAGGGACGAGCAGTACTTC
CAGSPDRGRDEQYF
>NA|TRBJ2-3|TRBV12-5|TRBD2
TGTGCTAGTGGTTATGGCAGTAGCGGGGACTTAGATACGCAGTATTTT
CASGYGSSGDLDTQYF
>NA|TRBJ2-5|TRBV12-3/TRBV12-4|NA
TGTGCCAGCAGTGACTACAGGAGACAAGAGACCCAGTACTTC
CASSDYRRQETQYF
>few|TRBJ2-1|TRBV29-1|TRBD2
TGCAGCGTGTCGACTAGCGGGGGTGTTAGCTCCTACAATGAGCAGTTCTTC
CSVSTSGGVSSYNEQFF
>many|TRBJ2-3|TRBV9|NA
TGTGCCAGCAGCGTAACGGGGGTCGCAGATACGCAGTATTTT
CASSVTGVADTQYF
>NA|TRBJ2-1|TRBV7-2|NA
TGTGCCAGCAGCTTAGTCTCCAGACTAGGGGGGATCAATGAGCAGTTCTTC
CASSLVSRLGGINEQFF
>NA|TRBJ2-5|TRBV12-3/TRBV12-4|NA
TGTGCCAGCACCTATAGAGCGACAGGAGCAGAGACCCAGTACTTC
CASTYRATGAETQYF
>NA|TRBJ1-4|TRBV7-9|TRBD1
TGTGCCAGCAGCCAACGTGCCCGGCACCTCCGGGACAGGGATGAAAAACTGTTTTTT
CASSQRARHLRDRDEKLFF
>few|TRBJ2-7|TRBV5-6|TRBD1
TGTGCCAGCAGCTCCGGGACAGGGCTAAGCGAGCAGTACTTC
CASSSGTGLSEQYF
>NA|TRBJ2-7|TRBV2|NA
TGTGCCAGCAGGGGACTGGGACACATTCACAACGAGCAGTACTTC
CASRGLGHIHNEQYF
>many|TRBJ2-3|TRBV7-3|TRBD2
TGTGCCAGCAGCTTAACGTCTTCGGCGGGGGGCCGCACAGATACGCAGTATTTT
CASSLTSSAGGRTDTQYF
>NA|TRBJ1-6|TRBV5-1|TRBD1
TGCGCCAGCAGCAGACTTTCTGGACAGGGTTTTGGTTCACCCCTCCACTTT
CASSRLSGQGFGSPLHF
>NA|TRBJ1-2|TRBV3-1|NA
TGTGCCAGCAGCTCAACGAAGGGAGGCTACACCTTC
CASSSTKGGYTF